This is a list of T cell receptor beta chains from one sample in a study of T cell repertoires in cytomegalovirus infection. TCRdb analysed the reads with MiXCR anew, one entry per CDR3 protein. The table includes about 600,000 distinct CDR3 sequences, less than 25% detected once. Sequenced material: CD8+ T cells from PBMCs. The receptor source for this set is a human donor in good health (CMV status not recorded). Some clones in this sample may be carry-over from other donors' samples. CDR3s include the opening cysteine and the closing phenylalanine or tryptophan. The D gene is left open where the match is weak. The size field is filled for only some rows; it gives once, few, many or a size class.

cdr3_nt: TGTGCCAGCAGGGGGCTAGCGGGCTCCTACGAGCAGTACTTC
cdr3_aa: CASRGLAGSYEQYF
clone_size: .
d_call: TRBD2
j_call: TRBJ2-7
v_call: TRBV4-2

cdr3_nt: TGTGCCAGCAGCCAATCGAGGCAGGGACCTTACACTGAAGCTTTCTTT
cdr3_aa: CASSQSRQGPYTEAFF
clone_size: .
d_call: .
j_call: TRBJ1-1
v_call: TRBV3-1

cdr3_nt: TGTGCCAGCAGCGCAGGACAGGGTCTGAACACTGAAGCTTTCTTT
cdr3_aa: CASSAGQGLNTEAFF
clone_size: .
d_call: TRBD1
j_call: TRBJ1-1
v_call: TRBV9

cdr3_nt: TGTGCCAGTAGTGCCCCTTGGCTGACGGGGACTAGTGTTGAGCAGTTCTTC
cdr3_aa: CASSAPWLTGTSVEQFF
clone_size: few
d_call: TRBD2
j_call: TRBJ2-1
v_call: TRBV19

cdr3_nt: TGTGCCAGCAGTTCACGAACCTGGGCCGAGGGGGGGCAGTTCTTC
cdr3_aa: CASSSRTWAEGGQFF
clone_size: .
d_call: .
j_call: TRBJ2-1
v_call: TRBV27

cdr3_nt: TGTGCCAGCAGCCCACCCAGGGGGGGCTACACCTTC
cdr3_aa: CASSPPRGGYTF
clone_size: many
d_call: TRBD1
j_call: TRBJ1-2
v_call: TRBV7-2

cdr3_nt: TGTGCCAGCAGCTCACTAACTAGCGGGGGGGGGCTTGAGTTCTTC
cdr3_aa: CASSSLTSGGGLEFF
clone_size: many
d_call: TRBD2
j_call: TRBJ2-1
v_call: TRBV7-2

cdr3_nt: TGTGCCAGCAGTGGACAGGGCAGTCAGCCCCAGCATTTT
cdr3_aa: CASSGQGSQPQHF
clone_size: .
d_call: TRBD1
j_call: TRBJ1-5
v_call: TRBV6-2/TRBV6-3

cdr3_nt: TGTGCCAGCAGCTTATCTAGCCTCTCTGGAAACACCATATATTTT
cdr3_aa: CASSLSSLSGNTIYF
clone_size: many
d_call: .
j_call: TRBJ1-3
v_call: TRBV7-2

cdr3_nt: TGCAGCGTTGGTCTGGACGGTAACTATGGCTACACCTTC
cdr3_aa: CSVGLDGNYGYTF
clone_size: .
d_call: .
j_call: TRBJ1-2
v_call: TRBV29-1

cdr3_nt: TGTGCCATCATTCCCGGGGGAGGGACGGGAACAGCACGGGAGACCCAGTACTTC
cdr3_aa: CAIIPGGGTGTARETQYF
clone_size: many
d_call: TRBD2
j_call: TRBJ2-5
v_call: TRBV10-3

cdr3_nt: TGTGGCAGCACCTTCAGGGGTGGAACCGGGGAGCTGTTTTTT
cdr3_aa: CGSTFRGGTGELFF
clone_size: .
d_call: .
j_call: TRBJ2-2
v_call: TRBV2

cdr3_nt: TGTGCCAGCAGTCCGGGACAATACCCTGGCGAGCAGTACTTC
cdr3_aa: CASSPGQYPGEQYF
clone_size: few
d_call: .
j_call: TRBJ2-7
v_call: TRBV6-2/TRBV6-3

cdr3_nt: TGTGCCAGCAGCCCCGGACCCAGGAAGTACTTC
cdr3_aa: CASSPGPRKYF
clone_size: .
d_call: .
j_call: TRBJ2-5
v_call: TRBV6-2/TRBV6-3

cdr3_nt: TGCAGCGTTGAAGGGGGCAGCAATGAGCAGTTCTTC
cdr3_aa: CSVEGGSNEQFF
clone_size: few
d_call: .
j_call: TRBJ2-1
v_call: TRBV29-1

cdr3_nt: TGTGCCAGCAGCGGAAGAGACGGGGGGTATGGCTACACCTTC
cdr3_aa: CASSGRDGGYGYTF
clone_size: .
d_call: .
j_call: TRBJ1-2
v_call: TRBV5-4

cdr3_nt: TGTGCCAGCAGGCGGGGCGGAAGGGGGGCCACCGGGGAGCTGTTTTTT
cdr3_aa: CASRRGGRGATGELFF
clone_size: few
d_call: .
j_call: TRBJ2-2
v_call: TRBV27

cdr3_nt: TGTGCCAGCAGCCATACTAGCGGGGGTGTTGCGATCTTC
cdr3_aa: CASSHTSGGVAIF
clone_size: many
d_call: TRBD2
j_call: TRBJ2-1
v_call: TRBV7-6

cdr3_nt: TGTGCCAGCAGTTGGACAGGGGCCACCTACGAGCAGTACTTC
cdr3_aa: CASSWTGATYEQYF
clone_size: .
d_call: TRBD1
j_call: TRBJ2-7
v_call: TRBV12-3/TRBV12-4

cdr3_nt: TGTGCCAGCAGCTTAGTTGGGGGACATGGGGAGCAGTTCTTC
cdr3_aa: CASSLVGGHGEQFF
clone_size: .
d_call: .
j_call: TRBJ2-1
v_call: TRBV7-9

cdr3_nt: TGTGCCAGCAGCTTACCGGCTGACCTATGGGGAGGGAATACGCAGTATTTT
cdr3_aa: CASSLPADLWGGNTQYF
clone_size: few
d_call: TRBD2
j_call: TRBJ2-3
v_call: TRBV7-2

cdr3_nt: TGTGCCAGCAGGGGACAGGGGGAGAACACCGGGGAGCTGTTTTTT
cdr3_aa: CASRGQGENTGELFF
clone_size: .
d_call: TRBD1
j_call: TRBJ2-2
v_call: TRBV7-9

cdr3_nt: TGTGCCAGCAGCGGGTACAGGACAGACTATGGCTACACCTTC
cdr3_aa: CASSGYRTDYGYTF
clone_size: many
d_call: .
j_call: TRBJ1-2
v_call: TRBV7-2

cdr3_nt: TGTGCCAGCTCACCACCGCGGGGCCCCACCGATGAGCAGTTCTTC
cdr3_aa: CASSPPRGPTDEQFF
clone_size: .
d_call: .
j_call: TRBJ2-1
v_call: TRBV18

cdr3_nt: TGTGCCAGCAGCTTAACCCCAGGGTCCGCGAATGAGCAGTTCTTC
cdr3_aa: CASSLTPGSANEQFF
clone_size: many
d_call: .
j_call: TRBJ2-1
v_call: TRBV7-3

cdr3_nt: TGTGCCGGCAGCCACGGGCGGAGGAACACTGAAGCTTTCTTT
cdr3_aa: CAGSHGRRNTEAFF
clone_size: .
d_call: .
j_call: TRBJ1-1
v_call: TRBV27

cdr3_nt: TGTGCCAGCAGTCTCAACAGGGCAGATCAGCCCCAGCATTTT
cdr3_aa: CASSLNRADQPQHF
clone_size: few
d_call: .
j_call: TRBJ1-5
v_call: TRBV12-3/TRBV12-4

cdr3_nt: TGTGCCACCAGCTTCGCGCGATCCTACAATGAGCAGTTCTTC
cdr3_aa: CATSFARSYNEQFF
clone_size: many
d_call: .
j_call: TRBJ2-1
v_call: TRBV15

cdr3_nt: TGCAGTGCTAGAGATCTCAGGGAGGGCCTGGACAATGAGCAGTTCTTC
cdr3_aa: CSARDLREGLDNEQFF
clone_size: .
d_call: TRBD2
j_call: TRBJ2-1
v_call: TRBV20-1

cdr3_nt: TGTGCCAGCAGTTATACGGCCCATAATGAAAAACTGTTTTTT
cdr3_aa: CASSYTAHNEKLFF
clone_size: few
d_call: .
j_call: TRBJ1-4
v_call: TRBV6-2/TRBV6-3

cdr3_nt: TGTGCCAGCAGTTACTCCTACGGACAGAAGGAGACCCAGTACTTC
cdr3_aa: CASSYSYGQKETQYF
clone_size: few
d_call: .
j_call: TRBJ2-5
v_call: TRBV6-5

cdr3_nt: TGTGCCAGCAGCTTACAGGACAGATTAGATACGCAGTATTTT
cdr3_aa: CASSLQDRLDTQYF
clone_size: few
d_call: .
j_call: TRBJ2-3
v_call: TRBV7-9

cdr3_nt: TGTGCCAGCACCAGACGGGACTACGACAATGAGCAGTTCTTC
cdr3_aa: CASTRRDYDNEQFF
clone_size: few
d_call: TRBD2
j_call: TRBJ2-1
v_call: TRBV7-9

cdr3_nt: TGTGCCAGCAGCTTAGCCCCCGGCTCGAACACTGAAGCTTTCTTT
cdr3_aa: CASSLAPGSNTEAFF
clone_size: few
d_call: .
j_call: TRBJ1-1
v_call: TRBV7-6

cdr3_nt: TGTGCCAGCAGCTCCGGACAGAAGAGGGAGACCCAGTACTTC
cdr3_aa: CASSSGQKRETQYF
clone_size: few
d_call: .
j_call: TRBJ2-5
v_call: TRBV7-9